The source of this TCR beta chain is a study of T cells in Graves' hyperthyroidism and ophthalmopathy. General study points: Ophthalmopathy got predicted by the model a median roughly 6.4 months before its onset. Ophthalmopathy could be told apart from stable hyperthyroidism with a 13 V-J model.

TCR beta CDR3 regions were amplified from RNA transcripts. An initial round of RT-PCR targeting the TCR CDR3 relied on the HTBI primer set. MiXCR was run by TCRdb on the multiplex PCR reads, yielding one entry per CDR3 protein. This table has around 350,000 distinct CDR3 sequences, roughly 15% appearing once. Roughly 9.1 ml of fresh peripheral blood supplied the PBMCs. V was pared by 3 bases and J by 6 bases, with 10 bases of the junction left unmatched. The CDR3 spans 15 residues. This clonotype was observed many times. The target antigen is unknown. This clonotype originated in a woman aged 55-70 years with Graves' ophthalmopathy. The specimen was blood. J is TRBJ1-2 and V is TRBV12-3 or TRBV12-4, with 7 positions matching TRBD1. The chain's CDR3 is CASSFADRWRDGYTF. In DNA, the CDR3 is TGTGCCAGCAGTTTTGCGGACAGGTGGCGTGATGGCTACACCTTC.